The 24 T cell receptor beta chains given below trace back to one sample, sequenced in a study of cytomegalovirus exposure and HLA in healthy donors. The PCR employed 60 Vbeta primers together with 13 Jbeta primers. TCRdb's table, derived via immunoSEQ multiplex PCR, lists solely in-frame clones and lacks some. The top ten clones hold approximately 16% of a sample with under 100,000 clones, about 60% of them seen once. Sequenced sample: PBMCs. Source of these receptors: a woman aged 40 to 55 in good health and CMV-seropositive.

This sequence joins TRBV27 and TRBJ2-3; weak D call: TRBD2 (5 bases). The length of the CDR3 is 14 residues. V gave up 3 bases and J gave up 2 bases, with 9 bases separating them. Germline CDR1 and CDR2: MNHEY and SMNVEV (reference sequence). Written as DNA, the CDR3 is TGTGCCAGCAGTTTGGACTCTCTCACAGATACGCAGTATTTT. Encoded protein: CASSLDSLTDTQYF.

The CDR3 nucleotides read TGCGCCAGCAGCCACTCGCGGGGACAGAATTATGGCTACACCTTC. It translates to CASSHSRGQNYGYTF. The chain has TRBV4-1 and TRBJ1-2, with 7 nucleotides matching TRBD1. The germline V gene encodes CDR1 MGHRA and CDR2 YSYEKL. This CDR3 is 15 amino acids long. The junction had 9 bases not matched to a gene; V was cut back by 3 bases and J by 5 bases.

This rearrangement joins TRBV27 to TRBJ2-7; 9 nucleotides line up with TRBD2. V gave up 7 bases and J gave up 2 bases; unmatched junction bases: 12. This CDR3 region has 16 residues. Germline lookup yields CDR1 MNHEY and CDR2 SMNVEV (reference sequence). The CDR3 region is CASIRRASGITYEQYF. The CDR3 DNA reads TGTGCCAGCATCCGACGGGCTAGCGGGATCACCTACGAGCAGTACTTC.

This sequence joins TRBV29-1 and TRBJ2-6; D perhaps matches TRBD2 (6 bases). The CDR3 is made up of 16 amino acids. Trimming left V 1 base short and J 5 bases short, with 15 bases between. Germline CDR1 reads SQVTM; CDR2 reads ANQGSEA. CDR3 coding DNA: TGCAGCGTTGAAGGCTTTATGGGGGGTCGGGCCAACGTCCTGACTTTC. This translates into CSVEGFMGGRANVLTF.

CDR3 in amino acids: CASSDLNYRTGPDEQFF. The DNA of the CDR3 is TGTGCCAGCAGTGATCTCAACTACCGGACAGGGCCGGATGAGCAGTTCTTC. V usage is TRBV6-4 and J usage is TRBJ2-1; 8 nucleotides line up with TRBD1. With V trimmed by 3 bases and J by 8 bases, 15 bases remained unmatched. Germline loops: CDR1 MRHNA, CDR2 SNTAGT. The CDR3 is 17 amino acids.

This clone was seen ten or more times. V gene TRBV18 combines with J gene TRBJ1-1, with TRBD1 matching over 7 bases. The J segment lost 10 bases and the V segment lost 5 bases, leaving 7 bases of the junction unmatched. The germline CDR1 and CDR2 sequences are KGHSH and LQKENI. This CDR3 is 12 amino acids long. The CDR3 region has the DNA TGTGCCAGCTCATCAGACAGGGTAAGAGCTTTCTTT. Its translation is CASSSDRVRAFF. The variable domain in full, with the rest retrieved from reference TRBV18 and TRBJ1-1, is NAGVMQNPRHLVRRRGQEARLRCSPMKGHSHVYWYRQLPEEGLKFMVYLQKENIIDESGMPKERFSAEFPKEGPSILRIQQVVRGDSAAYFCASSSDRVRAFFGQGTRLTVV.

This clone was counted only a few times. V and J are TRBV6-1 and TRBJ1-2; D might be TRBD1 (5 bases). Germline V lookup: CDR1 MNHNS, CDR2 SASEGT. Deletions cut 2 bases from V and 0 bases from J, with 10 bases between. The CDR3 is 15 residues long. This CDR3 reads CASSETPGTNYGYTF. The CDR3 region has the DNA TGTGCCAGCAGTGAAACCCCAGGGACTAACTATGGCTACACCTTC.

The chain couples TRBV7-2 to TRBJ2-1, with 8 bases fitting TRBD2. The CDR3 covers 16 residues. Germline V gene data show CDR1 as SGHTA and CDR2 as FQGNSA. V gave up 4 bases and J gave up 7 bases; unmatched junction bases: 12. Written as DNA, the CDR3 is TGTGCCAGCAGCTCCCAGGGACTAGTGGTCGCAAATGAGCAGTTCTTC. Amino acids: CASSSQGLVVANEQFF.

This chain links TRBV29-1 with TRBJ2-1; D possibly corresponds to TRBD2 (5 bases). The CDR3 runs to 13 residues. CDR1 and CDR2 from the germline V gene are SQVTM and ANQGSEA. Trimming removed 1 base at V and 6 bases at J, with 10 bases between. The CDR3 coding sequence is TGCAGCGTTGAAGGGACTGTCTCCAATGAGCAGTTCTTC. Translated: CSVEGTVSNEQFF.

The V gene is TRBV5-1, the J gene TRBJ1-1, with D perhaps matching TRBD1 (6 bases). Germline V gene lookup returns CDR1 SGHRS and CDR2 YFSETQ. Trimming took off 1 base at V and 6 bases at J, with 13 bases between the two ends. This CDR3 comprises 14 residues. CDR3 sequence (DNA): TGCGCCAGCAGCTTGAGTGGGGGGGCCTCTGAAGCTTTCTTT. Translation: CASSLSGGASEAFF.

The sample holds one count of this clone. The J gene is TRBJ2-5, the V gene TRBV29-1, with D possibly being TRBD2 (5 bases). The J call could be wrong; TRBJ2-7 is a better fit for the DNA end. Germline-derived CDR1 and CDR2 are SQVTM and ANQGSEA. This CDR3 spans 11 amino acids. The CDR3 loop is CSAGVGGEQYF. Written as DNA, the CDR3 is TGCAGCGCCGGGGTGGGCGGCGAGCAGTACTTC.

The V and J genes are TRBV7-9 and TRBJ2-1; D may be TRBD2 (6 bases). The CDR3 is made up of 14 amino acids. V gave up 8 bases and J gave up 8 bases, with 19 bases separating them. From germline, CDR1 is SEHNR and CDR2 FQNEAQ (reference sequence). CDR3 region: CASCGGAGVDEQFF. The CDR3 DNA is TGTGCCAGCTGTGGCGGGGCCGGGGTCGATGAGCAGTTCTTC.

This clone was observed a few times. The J gene is TRBJ2-7, the V gene TRBV7-9; D perhaps matches TRBD1 (5 bases). Deletions cut 2 bases from V and 3 bases from J, with 11 bases between. The germline CDR1 and CDR2 sequences are SEHNR and FQNEAQ (reference sequence). This CDR3 is built from 14 residues. CDR3 sequence: CASSLLGASYEQYF. Here the CDR3 DNA reads TGTGCCAGCAGCTTATTAGGGGCTAGCTACGAGCAGTACTTC.

The V gene is TRBV11-3, the J gene TRBJ2-7; tentative D call: TRBD2 (6 bases). Germline V gene sequence: CDR1 SGHNT, CDR2 YENEEA. This CDR3 is built from 15 residues. V was shortened by 5 bases and J by 0 bases, with 14 bases between the two germline ends. The CDR3 loop is CASSPYRDFSYEQYF. The DNA for the CDR3 is TGTGCCAGCAGCCCATATCGGGACTTCTCCTACGAGCAGTACTTC.

The V gene is TRBV19, the J gene TRBJ2-7; the D gene is possibly TRBD1 (6 bases). This CDR3 is built from 13 residues. Trimming stripped 6 bases from V and 2 bases from J, with 11 bases between. Germline CDR1 and CDR2: LNHDA and SQIVND (reference sequence). For the CDR3, the DNA is TGTGCCAGTAGGGACAGACTGACCTACGAGCAGTACTTC. It is translated as CASRDRLTYEQYF.

Details on this clone: The sample carries other DNA sequences with the same CDR3. The V gene is TRBV7-7, the J gene TRBJ2-2; D is undetermined. CDR1 and CDR2 (germline): SSHAT, FNYEAQ (reference sequence). Between the trimmed V and J ends, which lost 2 bases and 5 bases, there was a span of 6 bases. This CDR3 contains 13 residues. The CDR3 nucleotides read TGTGCCAGCAGCTTAAGCCGAACCGGGGAGCTGTTTTTT. This codes for CASSLSRTGELFF. Looking up the rest from reference TRBV7-7 and TRBJ2-2 gives the full variable domain: GAGVSQSPRYKVTKRGQDVTLRCDPISSHATLYWYQQALGQGPEFLTYFNYEAQPDKSGLPSDRFSAERPEGSISTLTIQRTEQRDSAMYRCASSLSRTGELFFGEGSRLTVL.

The chain uses TRBV6-6 and TRBJ2-7, with 8 nucleotides matching TRBD1. Germline values: CDR1 MNHNY, CDR2 SVGAGI (reference sequence). V trimming: 4 bases; J trimming: 0 bases; junction bases outside the gene matches: 2. The CDR3 consists of 14 residues. The CDR3 DNA reads as TGTGCCAGCAGTTCGGACAGGGCCTCCTACGAGCAGTACTTC. Amino acids: CASSSDRASYEQYF.

This clone appeared a single time. V usage is TRBV28 and J usage is TRBJ1-5, with a tentative D call TRBD1 (6 bases). Germline CDR1 and CDR2: MDHEN and SYDVKM. The ends were cut back, 3 bases at V and 2 bases at J, with 14 bases in the middle. This CDR3 is built from 16 residues. The CDR3: CASSFGQLKRNQPQHF. CDR3 sequence (DNA): TGTGCCAGCAGTTTCGGACAGCTAAAGCGCAATCAGCCCCAGCATTTT.

This clone turned up a few times. V usage is TRBV7-9 and J usage is TRBJ1-4; 10 positions agree with TRBD1. V gave up 4 bases and J gave up 0 bases; unmatched junction bases: 8. This CDR3 contains 18 residues. The germline gives CDR1 SEHNR, CDR2 FQNEAQ (reference sequence). The CDR3 nucleotides are TGTGCCAGCAGCTCGCCGACAGGGGGCTCGGCAACTAATGAAAAACTGTTTTTT. This encodes CASSSPTGGSATNEKLFF.

The V and J genes are TRBV5-1 and TRBJ2-3, with 10 positions matching TRBD1. The CDR3 has 16 residues. Germline CDR1 and CDR2: SGHRS and YFSETQ. The V gene end was trimmed by 3 bases and the J gene end by 5 bases; junction bases not matched to a gene: 9. The CDR3 spells CASSSPTGTGVDTQYF. The CDR3 nucleotides read TGCGCCAGCAGCTCCCCAACCGGGACAGGGGTAGATACGCAGTATTTT.

The chain recombines TRBV6-1 with TRBJ2-3; the D is unclear. Deletions cut 8 bases from V and 3 bases from J, with 15 bases between. Germline assignment: CDR1 MNHNS and CDR2 SASEGT. CDR3 length equals 14 residues. Here the CDR3 reads CASLMMLQTDTQYF. The CDR3 DNA is TGTGCCAGCCTCATGATGTTACAAACAGATACGCAGTATTTT.

This chain connects TRBV19 to TRBJ2-3; 9 bases align to TRBD1. Germline CDR1 and CDR2: LNHDA and SQIVND (reference sequence). CDR3 size: 13 residues. Unmatched junction bases numbered 8, after V lost 7 bases and J lost 9 bases. CDR3: CASTLRGQGTQYF. The CDR3 DNA sequence: TGTGCCAGTACACTCAGGGGACAGGGCACGCAGTATTTT. Full variable domain (remainder filled in from reference TRBV19 and TRBJ2-3): DGGITQSPKYLFRKEGQNVTLSCEQNLNHDAMYWYRQDPGQGLRLIYYSQIVNDFQKGDIAEGYSVSREKKESFPLTVTSAQKNPTAFYLCASTLRGQGTQYFGPGTRLTVL.

The V and J genes are TRBV28 and TRBJ1-1; D might be TRBD1 (5 bases). CDR3 length equals 17 residues. Looked up from germline, CDR1 is MDHEN and CDR2 is SYDVKM. V was cut by 2 bases and J by 2 bases, with 18 bases left in between. The CDR3 spells CASSLIRVGDYNTEAFF. CDR3 DNA sequence: TGTGCCAGCAGTTTAATCAGGGTAGGGGATTATAACACTGAAGCTTTCTTT.

This chain uses TRBV7-8 with TRBJ1-1; no reliable D call. Germline V gives CDR1 SGHVS, CDR2 FQNEAQ. Deletions cut 5 bases from V and 0 bases from J, with 7 bases between. This CDR3 has 13 amino acids. The CDR3 loop reads CASSTQMNTEAFF. In DNA form, the CDR3 reads TGTGCCAGCAGCACGCAGATGAACACTGAAGCTTTCTTT. Full variable domain (rest looked up from reference TRBV7-8 and TRBJ1-1): GAGVSQSPRYKVAKRGQDVALRCDPISGHVSLFWYQQALGQGPEFLTYFQNEAQLDKSGLPSDRFFAERPEGSVSTLKIQRTQQEDSAVYLCASSTQMNTEAFFGQGTRLTVV.